This note documents a single TCR beta chain sequence. Method: immunoSEQ multiplex PCR; TCRdb's copy keeps in-frame clones and lacks some. The sample has about 93,000 clones, roughly 89% seen once. The data are from a study of T cell responses to AZD1222 COVID-19 vaccine. V lost 3 bases and J lost 6; bases outside the gene matches: 7. The CDR3 covers 14 residues. CDR1 is MNHNS, CDR2 SASEGT, per germline. V and J are TRBV6-1 and TRBJ1-2; 7 bases agree with TRBD1. The material sequenced was peripheral blood, taken on day 0 of MenACWY control vaccination. The TCR comes from an adult in good health. This CDR3 is CASSERGGGDGYTF. Written as DNA, the CDR3 is TGTGCCAGCAGTGAGCGAGGGGGCGGCGATGGCTACACCTTC.